The next 19 T cell receptor beta chains were all read from a single sample in a study of blood T cell repertoires in COVID-19. Assay: immunoSEQ multiplex PCR; the TCRdb copy retains only in-frame clones and omits some. The sample yields about 160,000 clones, roughly 93% seen once. The specimen sequenced was peripheral blood. The receptor source for this set is a man younger than 30 with acute or convalescent COVID-19.

The J gene is TRBJ1-2, the V gene TRBV6-5, with TRBD1 matching over 7 bases. The CDR3 is made up of 13 amino acids. The germline CDR1 and CDR2 sequences are MNHEY and SVGAGI. Trimming removed 8 bases from V and 4 bases from J; junction bases left unmatched: 7. The CDR3 region is CASGRGDTYGYTF. The CDR3 DNA follows: TGTGCCAGCGGCAGGGGGGATACCTATGGCTACACCTTC.

The J gene is TRBJ1-2, the V gene TRBV12-3 or TRBV12-4, with D unresolved. The length of the CDR3 is 13 residues. Trimming removed 7 bases at V and 8 bases at J, with 17 bases between. CDR3 residues: CASTPSGLNGYTF. The CDR3 DNA sequence: TGTGCCAGCACTCCCTCGGGGTTAAACGGCTACACCTTC.

V and J are TRBV5-1 and TRBJ2-1; 11 bases are shared with TRBD2. The CDR3 is 20 amino acids. V lost 4 bases to trimming and J lost 0 bases; unmatched junction nucleotides: 15. Germline loops: CDR1 SGHRS, CDR2 YFSETQ. The DNA for the CDR3 is TGCGCCAGCAGCCCCCGGCCTGGGACTAGCGGATCGAGCTCCTACAATGAGCAGTTCTTC. Translated, it gives CASSPRPGTSGSSSYNEQFF.

The CDR3 DNA reads TGTGCCAGCAGCCGAGGGGGACAGGGAGGATATGGCTACACCTTC. This sequence encodes CASSRGGQGGYGYTF. The J gene is TRBJ1-2, the V gene TRBV14; 9 bases are a match to TRBD1. Trimming took 4 bases from V and 5 from J; bases not matched to a gene: 8. Germline-derived CDR1 and CDR2 are SGHDN and FVKESK. The CDR3 covers 15 residues.

The genes are TRBV4-1 and TRBJ2-1; 9 nucleotides line up with TRBD2. This CDR3 is 15 amino acids long. Unmatched junction bases numbered 9, after V lost 8 bases and J lost 4 bases. Germline CDR1 is MGHRA and CDR2 is YSYEKL. The CDR3 DNA follows: TGCGCCAGCGCCCGCGGGGGGGTGGCATACAATGAGCAGTTCTTC. Protein product: CASARGGVAYNEQFF.

The chain couples TRBV3-1 (or the pseudogene TRBV3-2) to TRBJ1-3; a possible D gene is TRBD1 (5 bases). Per the germline V gene, CDR1 is LGHDT and CDR2 is YNNKEL (reference sequence). The CDR3 loop spans 14 amino acids. V lost 4 bases and J lost 2, with 9 bases in between. CDR3 region: CASSPRTTGNTIYF. The CDR3 DNA sequence: TGTGCCAGCAGCCCACGGACAACTGGAAACACCATATATTTT.

The chain couples TRBV5-1 to TRBJ1-2; D possibly corresponds to TRBD1 (6 bases). Germline values: CDR1 SGHRS, CDR2 YFSETQ. V was shortened by 4 bases and J by 3 bases, with 10 bases between the two germline ends. CDR3 size: 13 residues. The CDR3 bases are TGCGCCAGCAGCCGGGACAATGACTATGGCTACACCTTC. This encodes CASSRDNDYGYTF. The whole variable domain, filled in from reference TRBV5-1 and TRBJ1-2, reads KAGVTQTPRYLIKTRGQQVTLSCSPISGHRSVSWYQQTPGQGLQFLFEYFSETQRNKGNFPGRFSGRQFSNSRSEMNVSTLELGDSALYLCASSRDNDYGYTFGSGTRLTVV.

The chain uses TRBV5-6 and TRBJ2-3; 9 nucleotides align to TRBD2. Germline CDR1 reads SGHDT; CDR2 reads YYEEEE. V shed 2 bases and J 10 bases; nucleotides not matched to a gene: 11. The CDR3 has 15 amino acids. Here the CDR3 DNA reads TGTGCCAGCAGCTTATGGTTAGCGGGGGTCGGAGCGCAGTATTTT. It encodes CASSLWLAGVGAQYF.

This chain connects TRBV3-1 (or the pseudogene TRBV3-2) to TRBJ1-1, with 8 bases identical to TRBD1. The junction had 5 bases not matched to a gene; V was cut back by 8 bases and J by 3 bases. Germline loops: CDR1 LGHDT, CDR2 YNNKEL (reference sequence). This CDR3 is 13 amino acids long. The CDR3 loop is CASEHRGDTEAFF. The DNA for the CDR3 is TGTGCCAGCGAGCACAGGGGGGACACTGAAGCTTTCTTT.

The CDR3 is CASSEGMHGQPQHF. The CDR3 DNA reads TGTGCCAGCAGTGAAGGGATGCACGGGCAGCCCCAGCATTTT. The chain has TRBV6-1 and TRBJ1-5; D remains ambiguous. The CDR3 runs to 14 residues. Trimming removed 1 base at V and 7 bases at J, with 11 bases between. CDR1 MNHNS and CDR2 SASEGT come from the germline V gene.

This clone has a single count. The chain employs TRBV5-6 and TRBJ2-2; no clear D gene. This CDR3 contains 17 residues. V shed 0 bases and J shed 0 bases, with 12 bases lying between them. CDR1 is SGHDT, CDR2 YYEEEE, per germline. For the CDR3, the DNA is TGTGCCAGCAGCTTGGTTGGGCTGGAAACGAACACCGGGGAGCTGTTTTTT. It specifies CASSLVGLETNTGELFF.

This chain links TRBV19 with TRBJ2-1; TRBD2 agrees at 8 bases. Trimming cost V 3 bases and J 4 bases; bases outside gene matches: 5. Per the germline V gene, CDR1 is LNHDA and CDR2 is SQIVND (reference sequence). CDR3 length equals 15 residues. CDR3 DNA sequence: TGTGCCAGTAGTATGGTAGCGGGACCGTACAATGAGCAGTTCTTC. It encodes CASSMVAGPYNEQFF.

V is TRBV18 and J is TRBJ2-3; TRBD1 matches at 8 bases. V was pared by 1 base and J by 0 bases, with 6 bases of the junction left unmatched. The CDR3 is made up of 17 amino acids. Per germline, CDR1 KGHSH and CDR2 LQKENI. In DNA form, the CDR3 reads TGTGCCAGCTCACCACGGGACAGGACCCCTAGCACAGATACGCAGTATTTT. Amino acids: CASSPRDRTPSTDTQYF.

The table lists this clone with a count of one. The V gene is TRBV18, the J gene TRBJ1-3; TRBD1 agrees at 7 bases. CDR1 KGHSH and CDR2 LQKENI come from the germline V gene. This CDR3 has 14 amino acids. Trimming cost V 3 bases and J 2 bases; bases outside gene matches: 1. The CDR3 is CASSPGQAGNTIYF. In DNA, the CDR3 is TGTGCCAGCTCACCCGGACAGGCTGGAAACACCATATATTTT.

This chain uses TRBV5-1 with TRBJ1-1; 9 nucleotides align to TRBD1. The germline CDR1 and CDR2 sequences are SGHRS and YFSETQ. V dropped 3 bases and J dropped 5; count of bases not matched to a gene: 14. This CDR3 contains 17 residues. The CDR3 DNA reads TGCGCCAGCAGCTCACAGGGGGCGATTCGTTTTAGTACTGAAGCTTTCTTT. As protein: CASSSQGAIRFSTEAFF.

This chain connects TRBV19 to TRBJ1-2; TRBD1 might be the D (6 bases). Trimming shortened V by 6 bases and J by 6 bases, and 11 bases separated the two germline ends. The CDR3 is 12 residues long. Germline V CDR1 and CDR2: LNHDA, SQIVND (reference sequence). In DNA, the CDR3 is TGTGCCAGTAGCACAGGGTCCCATGGCTACACCTTC. It is translated as CASSTGSHGYTF.

This chain uses TRBV2 with TRBJ1-6, with D possibly TRBD1 on 5 matching bases. CDR3 length: 16 residues. Trimming stripped 2 bases from V and 7 bases from J, with 15 bases between. Germline values: CDR1 SNHLY, CDR2 FYNNEI. The CDR3: CASSEFQGTINSPLHF. In nucleotides, the CDR3 is TGTGCCAGCAGTGAATTCCAGGGTACGATCAATTCACCCCTCCACTTT.

The chain uses TRBV19 and TRBJ2-1; no definite D call. V was cut by 4 bases and J by 6 bases, with 10 bases left in between. Germline assignment: CDR1 LNHDA and CDR2 SQIVND (reference sequence). This CDR3 has 13 residues. CDR3 DNA sequence: TGTGCCAGTAGTACCCTTCCCTCCAATGAGCAGTTCTTC. This gives the protein CASSTLPSNEQFF.

This clone has only one observation. The chain links TRBV19 to TRBJ1-6; 7 bases align to TRBD1. CDR1 is LNHDA and CDR2 is SQIVND in the germline V gene (reference sequence). The CDR3 is 13 amino acids. V shed 5 bases, J shed 8 bases, and the junction held 3 bases outside the gene matches. The CDR3 here is CASSGQVDSPLHF. The CDR3 bases are TGTGCCAGTAGTGGACAGGTCGATTCACCCCTCCACTTT.